One and the same sample provided the 32 T cell receptor beta chains below, sequenced in a study of chemoradiotherapy in HPV16-positive cancers. Sequenced by immunoSEQ multiplex PCR; TCRdb stores in-frame clones only, minus some. The sample holds about 14,000 clones, approximately 89% seen once. The sequenced sample was tumor tissue, obtained from a patient who underwent chemoradiotherapy. The receptors were sampled from a human donor with HPV-associated anogenital cancer.

The chain couples TRBV4-2 to TRBJ1-1; perhaps TRBD1 as D (6 bases). V was clipped by 2 bases and J by 3 bases, with 13 bases between them. The CDR3 covers 15 residues. Germline CDR1 LGHNA, CDR2 YNFKEQ. The CDR3: CASSQMGQRDTEAFF. For the CDR3, the DNA is TGTGCCAGCAGCCAAATGGGACAAAGGGACACTGAAGCTTTCTTT.

The chain employs TRBV5-4 and TRBJ1-2, with D maybe TRBD1 (5 bases). Trimming removed 3 bases at V and 5 bases at J, with 11 bases between. This CDR3 has 13 residues. The germline V gene has CDR1 SGHNT and CDR2 YYREEE (reference sequence). In nucleotides, the CDR3 is TGTGCCAGCAGCTCGGACACAACTTATGGCTACACCTTC. Translating it yields CASSSDTTYGYTF.

This rearrangement joins TRBV29-1 to TRBJ2-1; 12 nucleotides match TRBD2. The CDR3 is 17 amino acids. Germline V gene sequence: CDR1 SQVTM, CDR2 ANQGSEA. J gave up 9 bases and V 5 bases, and 17 bases lay outside the gene matches. The CDR3, as DNA: TGCAGCGTTAGTTTGGAGCTAGCGGGAGGGAAGAACGGTGAGCAGTTCTTC. Translation: CSVSLELAGGKNGEQFF.

The rearrangement joins TRBV5-1 to TRBJ2-7, with unresolved D. CDR1 SGHRS and CDR2 YFSETQ come from the germline V gene. The CDR3 sequence is 13 residues long. V was trimmed by 3 bases and J by 2 bases, leaving 9 bases between them. CDR3 in amino acids: CASSSPTAYEQYF. CDR3 coding DNA: TGCGCCAGCAGCTCCCCGACGGCCTACGAGCAGTACTTC.

The chain employs TRBV30 and TRBJ1-2; D remains unclear. Trimming cost V 1 base and J 0 bases, with 3 bases left between them. CDR3 size: 12 residues. The germline gives CDR1 GTSNPN, CDR2 SVGIG (reference sequence). This CDR3 reads CAWSGANYGYTF. The CDR3 nucleotides read TGTGCCTGGAGTGGTGCTAACTATGGCTACACCTTC.

This chain joins TRBV10-3 and TRBJ2-3, with 11 bases identical to TRBD2. Germline CDR1 and CDR2: ENHRY and SYGVKD. V lost 4 bases, J lost 0 bases, and 9 bases stayed unmatched. The length of the CDR3 is 18 residues. The chain's CDR3 is CAISGASGRFYSTDTQYF. The CDR3 nucleotides are TGTGCCATCAGTGGTGCTAGCGGGAGGTTCTATAGCACAGATACGCAGTATTTT.

The chain joins TRBV7-3 to TRBJ1-1; D not resolved. The CDR3 covers 14 residues. V was trimmed by 2 bases and J by 5 bases, leaving 12 bases between them. Germline loops: CDR1 SGHTA, CDR2 FQGTGA. The CDR3 bases are TGTGCCAGCAGCTTAGGGTCGGGAAATACTGAAGCTTTCTTT. This translates into CASSLGSGNTEAFF. The entire variable domain, with the rest obtained from reference TRBV7-3 and TRBJ1-1, is as follows: GAGVSQTPSNKVTEKGKYVELRCDPISGHTALYWYRQSLGQGPEFLIYFQGTGAADDSGLPNDRFFAVRPEGSVSTLKIQRTERGDSAVYLCASSLGSGNTEAFFGQGTRLTVV.

This clone appeared a single time. This chain uses TRBV11-3 with TRBJ2-7; 9 nucleotides align to TRBD2. With V trimmed by 5 bases and J by 2 bases, 10 bases remained unmatched. This CDR3 is built from 16 residues. Germline V CDR1 and CDR2: SGHNT, YENEEA. CDR3 region: CASSQRGASGAYEQYF. In DNA form, the CDR3 reads TGTGCCAGCAGCCAGAGGGGGGCTAGCGGGGCCTACGAGCAGTACTTC.

The rearrangement uses TRBV29-1 and TRBJ2-1; 9 nucleotides agree with TRBD1. The CDR3 runs 18 residues. The germline CDR1 and CDR2 sequences are SQVTM and ANQGSEA. J lost 5 bases, V lost 5 bases, and 19 bases had no gene match. The CDR3 bases are TGCAGCGTTTCTCCGGGACAGGGCGGGGACTGGGGTGACAATGAGCAGTTCTTC. Translated, it gives CSVSPGQGGDWGDNEQFF.

The CDR3 coding sequence is TGTGCCAGCAGCTTAGGTCGGTCCCAAGAGACCCAGTACTTC. Translating it yields CASSLGRSQETQYF. V and J are TRBV13 and TRBJ2-5, with D hard to call. CDR1 is PRHDT, CDR2 FYEKMQ, per germline (reference sequence). V lost 0 bases, J lost 1 base, and 6 bases lay in between. The CDR3 is 14 amino acids. Using reference TRBV13 and TRBJ2-5 for the parts outside the CDR3, the full variable domain is AAGVIQSPRHLIKEKRETATLKCYPIPRHDTVYWYQQGPGQDPQFLISFYEKMQSDKGSIPDRFSAQQFSDYHSELNMSSLELGDSALYFCASSLGRSQETQYFGPGTRLLVL.

The CDR3 sequence: CASSLDRNQPQHF. The CDR3 region has the DNA TGTGCCAGCAGCCTCGACAGGAATCAGCCCCAGCATTTT. This rearrangement joins TRBV7-2 to TRBJ1-5, with TRBD1 as a possible D gene (6 bases). CDR3 length: 13 amino acids. Germline V CDR1 and CDR2: SGHTA, FQGNSA. V lost 5 bases and J lost 4, with 9 bases in between.

The genes are TRBV29-1 and TRBJ1-1, with D possibly matching TRBD1 (6 bases). The CDR3 spans 13 residues. V lost 7 bases to trimming and J lost 3 bases, with 15 bases between them. Germline V gene lookup returns CDR1 SQVTM and CDR2 ANQGSEA. For the CDR3, the DNA is TGCAGCGGGGACACGGGAGGATACACTGAAGCTTTCTTT. It is translated as CSGDTGGYTEAFF.

This rearrangement joins TRBV29-1 to TRBJ1-4, with D tentatively TRBD1 (5 bases). Per germline, CDR1 SQVTM and CDR2 ANQGSEA. The CDR3 is made up of 14 amino acids. Trimming removed 3 bases from V and 4 bases from J, with 12 bases in between. The CDR3 nucleotides are TGCAGCGTTGAGATTACAGGAGATAATGAAAAACTGTTTTTT. The encoded protein is CSVEITGDNEKLFF.

The V and J genes are TRBV7-2 and TRBJ2-7; D is ambiguous. CDR1 SGHTA and CDR2 FQGNSA come from the germline V gene. The CDR3 runs to 11 residues. Between the trimmed V and J ends, which lost 5 bases and 7 bases, there was a span of 9 bases. Written as DNA, the CDR3 is TGTGCCAGCAGCGACTTGGGGGAGCAGTACTTC. It specifies CASSDLGEQYF.

The rearrangement links TRBV9 to TRBJ1-1, with D tentatively TRBD1 (6 bases). Trimming took off 1 base at V and 5 bases at J, with 15 bases between the two ends. This CDR3 contains 15 residues. Germline-derived CDR1 and CDR2 are SGDLS and YYNGEE. The CDR3, as DNA: TGTGCCAGCAGCGTATTCTCAGGGGCGAGGACTGAAGCTTTCTTT. Its translation is CASSVFSGARTEAFF.

The V gene is TRBV2, the J gene TRBJ2-7; unclear D gene. Trimming removed 3 bases from V and 4 bases from J, with 13 bases in between. This CDR3 has 14 amino acids. Germline V gives CDR1 SNHLY, CDR2 FYNNEI. DNA for the CDR3: TGTGCCAGCAGTGATCGTCAGGAGATATACGAGCAGTACTTC. Translated, it gives CASSDRQEIYEQYF.

The chain recombines TRBV4-1 with TRBJ2-4; TRBD1 is a possible D gene (6 bases). Trimming took off 4 bases at V and 1 base at J, with 14 bases between the two ends. The length of the CDR3 is 16 residues. From germline, CDR1 is MGHRA and CDR2 YSYEKL. The CDR3 DNA sequence: TGCGCCAGCAGCCGGATTACAGGGAGCGCCAAAAACATTCAGTACTTC. Protein: CASSRITGSAKNIQYF.

J is TRBJ2-1 and V is TRBV27; no definite D call. Germline V gene lookup returns CDR1 MNHEY and CDR2 SMNVEV (reference sequence). With 5 bases removed from V and 0 bases from J, the gap between germline ends came to 8 bases. The CDR3 is 14 amino acids. The CDR3 spells CASSGVYSYNEQFF. The DNA of the CDR3 is TGTGCCAGCAGTGGGGTGTACTCCTACAATGAGCAGTTCTTC.

The V and J genes are TRBV19 and TRBJ1-1; the D is unclear. The CDR3 loop spans 13 amino acids. Per the germline V gene, CDR1 is LNHDA and CDR2 is SQIVND (reference sequence). Trimming left V 3 bases short and J 8 bases short, with 13 bases between. The DNA of the CDR3 is TGTGCCAGTAGTATCGCCCACTTGAGGGAAGCTTTCTTT. Its protein product is CASSIAHLREAFF.

The rearrangement joins TRBV7-6 to TRBJ2-5; D gene unclear. V was clipped by 4 bases and J by 4 bases, with 10 bases between them. Germline loops: CDR1 SGHVS, CDR2 FNYEAQ. The CDR3 spans 13 residues. CDR3 protein: CASSSGPRETQYF. DNA for the CDR3: TGTGCCAGCAGCTCAGGACCGAGAGAGACCCAGTACTTC.

This clone was found once. The rearrangement joins TRBV4-1 to TRBJ2-2; D call uncertain. This CDR3 has 13 amino acids. In germline, CDR1 is MGHRA, CDR2 YSYEKL. Trimming removed 2 bases at V and 6 bases at J, with 7 bases between. The CDR3 spells CASSQRSAGELFF. The CDR3 DNA sequence: TGCGCCAGCAGCCAAAGGAGCGCCGGGGAGCTGTTTTTT.

This clone occurred once. V gene TRBV7-3 combines with J gene TRBJ2-3; no firm D call. CDR1 is SGHTA and CDR2 is FQGTGA in the germline V gene. The CDR3 loop spans 15 amino acids. V was trimmed by 2 bases and J by 2 bases, leaving 11 bases between them. The CDR3: CASSLGSGITDTQYF. The CDR3, as DNA: TGTGCCAGCAGCTTAGGGTCAGGTATCACAGATACGCAGTATTTT.

CDR3 bases: TGTGCCAGCTCACTCAGCAAGGACAGGGAGGCTGAAGCTTTCTTT. Translated: CASSLSKDREAEAFF. The V and J genes are TRBV18 and TRBJ1-1, with 8 bases aligning to TRBD1. The CDR3 loop spans 15 amino acids. With V trimmed by 4 bases and J by 6 bases, 10 bases remained unmatched. The V gene's germline CDR1 is KGHSH and CDR2 LQKENI. Filled out from reference TRBV18 and TRBJ1-1, the complete variable domain reads NAGVMQNPRHLVRRRGQEARLRCSPMKGHSHVYWYRQLPEEGLKFMVYLQKENIIDESGMPKERFSAEFPKEGPSILRIQQVVRGDSAAYFCASSLSKDREAEAFFGQGTRLTVV.

This chain joins TRBV7-9 and TRBJ1-1; D call uncertain. The germline gives CDR1 SEHNR, CDR2 FQNEAQ (reference sequence). The length of the CDR3 is 16 residues. V lost 0 bases, J lost 4 bases, and 15 bases lay in between. The CDR3 here is CASSLADGHLPTEAFF. The CDR3 DNA is TGTGCCAGCAGCTTAGCCGACGGGCATCTCCCCACTGAAGCTTTCTTT.

The chain is built from TRBV6-5 and TRBJ2-7; 12 bases agree with TRBD2. Germline CDR1 MNHEY, CDR2 SVGAGI. The length of the CDR3 is 15 residues. V lost 5 bases and J lost 2; bases outside the gene matches: 4. DNA of the CDR3: TGTGCCAGCAGTCTAGCGGGAGGGCCTCCCTACGAGCAGTACTTC. Amino acids: CASSLAGGPPYEQYF.

The chain combines TRBV6-5 with TRBJ1-1, with a possible D match to TRBD1 (5 bases). Looked up from germline, CDR1 is MNHEY and CDR2 is SVGAGI. V gave up 1 base and J gave up 1 base, with 10 bases separating them. This CDR3 has 15 amino acids. CDR3 sequence (DNA): TGTGCCAGCAGTTACTTAGGGACCGGGAACACTGAAGCTTTCTTT. Protein: CASSYLGTGNTEAFF.

This clone was detected once. The chain uses TRBV15 and TRBJ2-7; TRBD2 agrees at 9 bases. The CDR3 has 15 residues. V was clipped by 3 bases and J by 4 bases; unmatched bases: 7. Looked up from germline, CDR1 is LNHNV and CDR2 is YYDKDF (reference sequence). CDR3 protein: CATSRSAGGGYEQYF. The DNA for the CDR3 is TGTGCCACCAGCAGGTCAGCGGGAGGAGGGTACGAGCAGTACTTC.

The V and J genes are TRBV19 and TRBJ1-5, with D unclear. V was pared by 1 base and J by 6 bases, with 4 bases between. Germline V gene data show CDR1 as LNHDA and CDR2 as SQIVND (reference sequence). This CDR3 contains 12 residues. The CDR3 reads CASSIGVQPQHF. The CDR3 DNA sequence: TGTGCCAGTAGTATAGGGGTTCAGCCCCAGCATTTT.

The V and J genes are TRBV27 and TRBJ1-2, with TRBD1 as a possible D gene (5 bases). Germline CDR1 and CDR2: MNHEY and SMNVEV (reference sequence). The ends were cut back, 4 bases at V and 4 bases at J, with 16 bases in the middle. The CDR3 is made up of 15 amino acids. The CDR3 DNA reads TGTGCCAGCAGTTCCCCCCGGGACGGATTCTATGGCTACACCTTC. It translates to CASSSPRDGFYGYTF.

V usage is TRBV5-1 and J usage is TRBJ2-7; D tentatively reads TRBD1 or TRBD2 (5 bases each). Trimming cost V 3 bases and J 0 bases, with 10 bases left between them. The CDR3 contains 14 residues. CDR1 is SGHRS, CDR2 YFSETQ, per germline. In DNA, the CDR3 is TGCGCCAGCAGCTGGGACCGGAGCTCCTACGAGCAGTACTTC. It translates to CASSWDRSSYEQYF.

V and J are TRBV2 and TRBJ1-2; D is perhaps TRBD1 (6 bases). This CDR3 is 14 amino acids long. Germline values: CDR1 SNHLY, CDR2 FYNNEI. Trimming took off 1 base at V and 4 bases at J, with 10 bases between the two ends. CDR3 in amino acids: CASSEGGHSYGYTF. In nucleotides, the CDR3 is TGTGCCAGCAGTGAAGGGGGGCATAGCTATGGCTACACCTTC.

This chain joins TRBV19 and TRBJ2-5; the D is unclear. Germline assignment: CDR1 LNHDA and CDR2 SQIVND (reference sequence). Trimming removed 1 base from V and 1 base from J, with 4 bases in between. CDR3 size: 13 residues. This CDR3 reads CASSIGPQETQYF. As DNA, the CDR3 is TGTGCCAGTAGTATAGGGCCCCAAGAGACCCAGTACTTC.